The next 8 T cell receptor beta chains were all read from a single sample in a study of breast tumors, draining lymph nodes, adjacent tissues. TCRdb reprocessed the multiplex PCR reads via MiXCR and lists one record per CDR3 protein. The sample yields around 17,000 distinct CDR3 sequences, about 45% seen once. Sequencing input: tumor-adjacent breast tissue. The receptors were gathered from a female donor with breast cancer. Some clones in this sample may be carry-over from other donors' samples.

Points on this clonotype: This may arise from a read error, as a much more abundant clone is one base away. The V gene is TRBV27, the J gene TRBJ2-5, with 8 bases aligning to TRBD2. Per germline, CDR1 MNHEY and CDR2 SMNVEV (reference sequence). The CDR3 loop spans 15 amino acids. The CDR3 loop reads CASSFGSGAQGTQYF. The CDR3 nucleotides read TGTGCCAGCAGTTTTGGTAGCGGGGCCCAAGGGACCCAGTACTTC.

In this sample, this clonotype turned up once. The junction shows a germline mismatch at one end, possibly a read error. The rearrangement uses TRBV7-3 and TRBJ2-1, with 11 bases matching TRBD2. Germline-derived CDR1 and CDR2 are SGHTA and FQGTGA. The CDR3 consists of 16 residues. In nucleotides, the CDR3 is TGCGCCAGCAGCCCCGGACTAGCGGGTGCCCGGGGTGAGCAGTTCTTC. The encoded protein is CASSPGLAGARGEQFF.

This clonotype is labeled as medium-sized. The gene calls are TRBV4-1 and TRBJ2-7; TRBD1 matches at 8 bases. With 2 bases clipped from V and 0 bases from J, the junction kept 15 bases outside the gene matches. CDR1 and CDR2 (germline): MGHRA, YSYEKL. This CDR3 has 19 amino acids. The CDR3 reads CASSQTPGQVMGSSYEQYF. In DNA, the CDR3 is TGCGCCAGCAGCCAAACCCCGGGACAGGTGATGGGGAGCTCCTACGAGCAGTACTTC.

In its sample, this clonotype was seen many times. This chain uses TRBV5-1 with TRBJ2-5; no definite D call. The germline CDR1 and CDR2 sequences are SGHRS and YFSETQ. V was pared by 0 bases and J by 1 base, with 7 bases between. The CDR3 is 14 residues long. Here the CDR3 DNA reads TGCGCCAGCAGCTTGGCCGGCAGCCAAGAGACCCAGTACTTC. Encoded protein: CASSLAGSQETQYF. The full variable domain, rest sourced from reference TRBV5-1 and TRBJ2-5, is KAGVTQTPRYLIKTRGQQVTLSCSPISGHRSVSWYQQTPGQGLQFLFEYFSETQRNKGNFPGRFSGRQFSNSRSEMNVSTLELGDSALYLCASSLAGSQETQYFGPGTRLLVL.

J is TRBJ2-1 and V is TRBV29-1; D is unresolved. The CDR3 totals 13 residues. The germline CDR1 and CDR2 sequences are SQVTM and ANQGSEA. Trimming cost V 6 bases and J 7 bases, with 16 bases left between them. In DNA, the CDR3 is TGCAGCGTACAATCCACAACTTATAATGAGCAGTTCTTC. It yields the protein CSVQSTTYNEQFF.

V is TRBV4-1 and J is TRBJ1-4, with 7 positions matching TRBD1. CDR1 MGHRA and CDR2 YSYEKL come from the germline V gene. J lost 7 bases, V lost 0 bases, and 8 bases had no gene match. The CDR3 is made up of 16 amino acids. The CDR3 loop reads CASSQDGDSGGEKLFF. In DNA, the CDR3 is TGCGCCAGCAGCCAAGACGGGGACAGTGGCGGTGAAAAACTGTTTTTT.

The rearrangement links TRBV5-1 to TRBJ2-7; 10 positions agree with TRBD2. Germline V lookup: CDR1 SGHRS, CDR2 YFSETQ. The junction had 9 bases not matched to a gene; V was cut back by 4 bases and J by 5 bases. The CDR3 loop spans 15 amino acids. CDR3: CASSPSGGVGNEQYF. Here the CDR3 DNA reads TGCGCCAGCAGCCCCAGCGGGGGGGTTGGGAACGAGCAGTACTTC. The full variable domain, rest sourced from reference TRBV5-1 and TRBJ2-7, is KAGVTQTPRYLIKTRGQQVTLSCSPISGHRSVSWYQQTPGQGLQFLFEYFSETQRNKGNFPGRFSGRQFSNSRSEMNVSTLELGDSALYLCASSPSGGVGNEQYFGPGTRLTVT.

The genes are TRBV24-1 and TRBJ2-3; 8 bases agree with TRBD1. Germline CDR1 is KGHDR and CDR2 is SFDVKD. This CDR3 contains 16 residues. V dropped 6 bases and J dropped 0; count of bases not matched to a gene: 7. CDR3 DNA: TGTGCCACCAGTTCAATTGGGACAGGAAGCACAGATACGCAGTATTTT. This translates into CATSSIGTGSTDTQYF.